This T cell receptor (beta chain) was recorded in a study of cytomegalovirus exposure and HLA in healthy donors. Study findings and constraints: It is likely that the observed cluster of highly shared sequence variants was a sequencing artifact. It was only CMV serostatus that was available as immune exposure information.

Note on this clone: The antigen is unknown.

Trimming pared 7 bases from V and 7 bases from J, leaving 17 bases between. The CDR3 totals 14 residues. Germline CDR1 reads MDHEN; CDR2 reads SYDVKM. The PCR employed 60 Vbeta primers together with 13 Jbeta primers. Clones were read by immunoSEQ multiplex PCR, and TCRdb kept only the in-frame ones, dropping some. Here the sample spans around 130,000 clones, 80% being singletons. The sample comprised PBMCs. This clonotype originated in a man under 40 in good health and CMV-seronegative. This rearrangement joins TRBV28 to TRBJ1-5, with D unclear. The CDR3 sequence is CASILRAGRQPQHF. CDR3 nucleotide sequence: TGTGCCAGCATCCTTCGGGCGGGGAGGCAGCCCCAGCATTTT.